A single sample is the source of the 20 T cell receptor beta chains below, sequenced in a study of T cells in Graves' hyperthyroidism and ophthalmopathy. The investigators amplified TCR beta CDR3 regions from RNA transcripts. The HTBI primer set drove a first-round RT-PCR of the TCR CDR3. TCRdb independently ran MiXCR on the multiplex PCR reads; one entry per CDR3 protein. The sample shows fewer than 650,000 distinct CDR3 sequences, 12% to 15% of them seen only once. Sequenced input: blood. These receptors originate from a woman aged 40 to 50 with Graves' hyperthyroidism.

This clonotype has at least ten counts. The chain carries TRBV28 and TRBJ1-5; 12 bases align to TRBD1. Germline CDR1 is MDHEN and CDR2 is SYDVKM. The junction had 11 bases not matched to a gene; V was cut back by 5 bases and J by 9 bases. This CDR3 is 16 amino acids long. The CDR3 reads CASSLGTGGTGWPQHF. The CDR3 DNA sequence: TGTGCCAGCAGTCTCGGGACAGGGGGCACCGGGTGGCCCCAGCATTTT.

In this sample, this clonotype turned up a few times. This CDR3 is CASSLSGGIEQFF. DNA of the CDR3: TGTGCCAGCAGCTTAAGTGGGGGTATTGAGCAGTTCTTC. This chain joins TRBV7-3 and TRBJ2-1; D possibly matches TRBD1 or TRBD2 (5 bases each). CDR1 SGHTA and CDR2 FQGTGA come from the germline V gene. V dropped 1 base and J dropped 9 bases, with 10 bases sitting between them. This CDR3 contains 13 residues.

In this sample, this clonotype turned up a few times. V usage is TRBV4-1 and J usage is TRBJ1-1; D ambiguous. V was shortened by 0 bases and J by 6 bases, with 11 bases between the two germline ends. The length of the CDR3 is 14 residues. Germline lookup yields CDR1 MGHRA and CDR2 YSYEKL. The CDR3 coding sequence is TGCGCCAGCAGCCAAGAGGGCGGTAGGGCTGAAGCTTTCTTT. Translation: CASSQEGGRAEAFF.

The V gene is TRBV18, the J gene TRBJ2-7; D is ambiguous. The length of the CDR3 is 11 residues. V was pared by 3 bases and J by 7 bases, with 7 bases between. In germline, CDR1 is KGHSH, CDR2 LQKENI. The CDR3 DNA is TGTGCCAGCTCACCGAAGGAGGAGCAGTACTTC. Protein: CASSPKEEQYF.

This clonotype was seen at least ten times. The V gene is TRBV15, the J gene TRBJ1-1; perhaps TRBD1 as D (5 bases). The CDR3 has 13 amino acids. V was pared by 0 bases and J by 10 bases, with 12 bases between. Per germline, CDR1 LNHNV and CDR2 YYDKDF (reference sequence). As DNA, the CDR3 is TGTGCCACCAGCAGAGATCAAAGTAGGGGAGCTTTCTTT. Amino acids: CATSRDQSRGAFF.

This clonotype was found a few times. The CDR3 DNA reads TGTGCCAGGAACTGGGAGACTGAAGCTTTCTTT. Protein: CARNWETEAFF. V and J are TRBV2 and TRBJ1-1; D unresolved. CDR3 size: 11 residues. Germline V gene data show CDR1 as SNHLY and CDR2 as FYNNEI. V lost 9 bases, J lost 5 bases, and 10 bases lay in between.

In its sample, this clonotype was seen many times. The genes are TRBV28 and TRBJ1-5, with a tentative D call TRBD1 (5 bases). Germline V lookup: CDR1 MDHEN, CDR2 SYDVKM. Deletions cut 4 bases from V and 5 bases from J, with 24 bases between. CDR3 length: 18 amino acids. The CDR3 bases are TGTGCCAGCAGTTCCAGATACGGACACACTCGTCGCTATCAGCCCCAGCATTTT. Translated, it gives CASSSRYGHTRRYQPQHF.

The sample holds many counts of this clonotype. CDR3 bases: TGTGCCAGCAGCCGGACAGGGGGCGACAATCAGCCCCAGCATTTT. The encoded protein is CASSRTGGDNQPQHF. V usage is TRBV6-1 and J usage is TRBJ1-5; the match to TRBD1 covers 11 bases. CDR1 and CDR2 (germline): MNHNS, SASEGT. The CDR3 length is 15 residues. Trimming took 6 bases from V and 3 from J; bases not matched to a gene: 4.

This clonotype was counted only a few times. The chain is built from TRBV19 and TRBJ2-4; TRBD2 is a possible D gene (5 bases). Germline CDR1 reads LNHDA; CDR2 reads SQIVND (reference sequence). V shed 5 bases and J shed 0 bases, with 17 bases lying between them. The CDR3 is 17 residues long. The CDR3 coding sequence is TGTGCCAGTAGTCCGGGAAAACAGAGTATAGCCAAAAACATTCAGTACTTC. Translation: CASSPGKQSIAKNIQYF.

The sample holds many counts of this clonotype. In DNA form, the CDR3 reads TGTGCCAGCAGCTTAACGAGTGAGGAGACCCAGTACTTC. Translated, it gives CASSLTSEETQYF. The chain couples TRBV7-3 to TRBJ2-5; D is unresolved. Trimming removed 0 bases at V and 5 bases at J, with 7 bases between. Germline V gives CDR1 SGHTA, CDR2 FQGTGA. The CDR3 is 13 amino acids.

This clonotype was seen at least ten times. CDR3 amino acids: CASSLDGTENQPQHF. The CDR3 region has the DNA TGCGCCAGCAGCTTGGACGGGACTGAGAATCAGCCCCAGCATTTT. The chain uses TRBV5-1 and TRBJ1-5, with D perhaps TRBD1 (5 bases). This CDR3 is built from 15 residues. Trimming took 0 bases from V and 4 from J, leaving 11 bases between them. CDR1 SGHRS and CDR2 YFSETQ come from the germline V gene.

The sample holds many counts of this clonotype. The CDR3 reads CASSYLAESTDTQYF. Written as DNA, the CDR3 is TGTGCCAGCAGTTACCTAGCGGAGAGCACAGATACGCAGTATTTT. V and J are TRBV27 and TRBJ2-3; 7 positions match TRBD2. The germline V gene encodes CDR1 MNHEY and CDR2 SMNVEV (reference sequence). Germline trimming cut 4 bases from V and 0 bases from J; bases unmatched to any gene: 4. The CDR3 has 15 residues.

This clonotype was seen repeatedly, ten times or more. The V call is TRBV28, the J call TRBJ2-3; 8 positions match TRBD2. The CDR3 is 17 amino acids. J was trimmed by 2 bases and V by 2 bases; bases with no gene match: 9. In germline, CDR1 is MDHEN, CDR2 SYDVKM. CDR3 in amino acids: CASSLGLAGRNTDTQYF. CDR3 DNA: TGTGCCAGCAGTTTAGGGCTAGCGGGTCGTAACACAGATACGCAGTATTTT.

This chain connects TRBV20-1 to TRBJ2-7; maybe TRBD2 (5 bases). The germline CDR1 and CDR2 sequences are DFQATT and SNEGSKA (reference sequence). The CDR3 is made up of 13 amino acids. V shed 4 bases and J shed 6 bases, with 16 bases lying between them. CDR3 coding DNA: TGCAGTGCTACCGGGGAGTCCTCAGCCGAGCAGTACTTC. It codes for CSATGESSAEQYF.

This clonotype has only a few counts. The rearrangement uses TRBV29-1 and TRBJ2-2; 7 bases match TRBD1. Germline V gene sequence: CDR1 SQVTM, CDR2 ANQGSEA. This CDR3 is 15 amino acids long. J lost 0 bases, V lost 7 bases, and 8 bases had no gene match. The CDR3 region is CSAETRGTNTGELFF. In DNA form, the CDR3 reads TGCAGCGCCGAAACCAGGGGGACGAACACCGGGGAGCTGTTTTTT.

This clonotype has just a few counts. Written as DNA, the CDR3 is TGTGCCGCCAGACCCGACTCTGGAAACACCATATATTTT. It translates to CAARPDSGNTIYF. The chain joins TRBV10-3 to TRBJ1-3; D gene unclear. CDR3 length: 13 residues. Trimming shortened V by 11 bases and J by 0 bases, and 11 bases separated the two germline ends. Germline loops: CDR1 ENHRY, CDR2 SYGVKD.

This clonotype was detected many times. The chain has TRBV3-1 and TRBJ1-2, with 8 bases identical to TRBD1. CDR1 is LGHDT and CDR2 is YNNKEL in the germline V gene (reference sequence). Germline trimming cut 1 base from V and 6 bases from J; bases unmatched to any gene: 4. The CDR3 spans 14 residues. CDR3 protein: CASSQGPGGNGYTF. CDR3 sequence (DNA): TGTGCCAGCAGCCAAGGGCCAGGGGGCAATGGCTACACCTTC.

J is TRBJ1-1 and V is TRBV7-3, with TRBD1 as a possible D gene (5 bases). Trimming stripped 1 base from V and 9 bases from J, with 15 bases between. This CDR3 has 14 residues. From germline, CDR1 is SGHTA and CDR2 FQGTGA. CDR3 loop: CASSLNHQTVKAFF. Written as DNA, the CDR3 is TGTGCCAGCAGCTTAAATCATCAGACAGTAAAAGCTTTCTTT.

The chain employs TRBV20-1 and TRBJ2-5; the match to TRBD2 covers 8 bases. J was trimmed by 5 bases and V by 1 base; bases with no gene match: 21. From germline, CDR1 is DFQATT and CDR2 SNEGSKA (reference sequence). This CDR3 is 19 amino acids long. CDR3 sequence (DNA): TGCAGTGCTAGAGGCTCGGGGGGGGGGTTTGAAGCGGGAGTCGAGACCCAGTACTTC. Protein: CSARGSGGGFEAGVETQYF.

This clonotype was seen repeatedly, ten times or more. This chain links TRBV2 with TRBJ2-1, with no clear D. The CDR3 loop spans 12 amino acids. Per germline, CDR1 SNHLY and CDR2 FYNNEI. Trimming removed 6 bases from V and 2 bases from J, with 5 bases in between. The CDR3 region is CASRVPYNEQFF. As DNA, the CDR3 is TGTGCCAGCAGGGTACCCTACAATGAGCAGTTCTTC.